This T cell receptor beta chain was captured in a study of blood T cell repertoires in COVID-19. Study background: COVID-19 samples collected from the United States, Italy and Spain covered acute and convalescent phases.

Germline loops: CDR1 GTSNPN, CDR2 SVGIG (reference sequence). V was clipped by 8 bases and J by 7 bases; unmatched bases: 10. This CDR3 comprises 12 residues. Per the study methods: From reference gene primer amplification, estimates of nucleated cell counts were derived. Clones were read by immunoSEQ multiplex PCR, and TCRdb kept only the in-frame ones, dropping some. V and J calls and clone size are given by that table; D and trimming were obtained from the DNA. This sample yields 90,000 to 120,000 clones, of which 80% to 95% are seen a single time; approximately 1.2% belongs to the top ten. The V gene is TRBV30, the J gene TRBJ1-2; TRBD1 matches at 7 bases. The receptor was isolated from a woman in her twenties or thirties with acute or convalescent COVID-19. Input material: peripheral blood. The CDR3 sequence: CAGWTGPSGYTF. The CDR3 DNA is TGTGCCGGCTGGACAGGCCCCTCTGGCTACACCTTC.